The 26 T cell receptor beta chains below were found in one sample sequenced in a study of Graves' ophthalmopathy and Graves' hyperthyroidism. TCR beta CDR3 regions were amplified from RNA transcripts. HTBI primers were used in a first-round RT-PCR, which preceded a second-round multiplex PCR. TCRdb called the multiplex PCR reads again in MiXCR, with one record for every CDR3 protein. The sample lists approximately 540,000 distinct CDR3 sequences, roughly 39% occurring once. Sequencing was carried out using peripheral blood or thyroid tissue (not recorded which). Receptors originate from an adult man with Graves' hyperthyroidism.

Points on this clonotype: A clone one base away is much larger, so this may be a read error. V gene TRBV5-4 combines with J gene TRBJ2-7; TRBD1 matches at 7 bases. Per germline, CDR1 SGHNT and CDR2 YYREEE (reference sequence). Unmatched junction bases numbered 9, after V lost 6 bases and J lost 0 bases. The CDR3 is made up of 15 amino acids. For the CDR3, the DNA is TGTGCCAGCAACCCCCTGGACAGGAGCTCCTACGAGCAGTACTTC. Residues: CASNPLDRSSYEQYF.

The chain employs TRBV3-1 and TRBJ1-2; D is uncertain. CDR1 is LGHDT, CDR2 YNNKEL, per germline (reference sequence). The V end was cut by 1 base, the J end by 8 bases, with 14 bases between. The CDR3 is 14 residues long. The CDR3 sequence is CASSQGGARSGYTF. CDR3 nucleotides: TGTGCCAGCAGCCAAGGGGGAGCACGGTCGGGCTACACCTTC.

The gene calls are TRBV29-1 and TRBJ2-5; D possibly matches TRBD1 or TRBD2 (5 bases each). The ends were cut back, 6 bases at V and 0 bases at J, with 8 bases in the middle. The CDR3 spans 12 residues. Germline V CDR1 and CDR2: SQVTM, ANQGSEA. The CDR3 loop reads CSVGTDQETQYF. CDR3 sequence (DNA): TGCAGCGTGGGGACGGACCAAGAGACCCAGTACTTC.

V is TRBV5-1 and J is TRBJ2-7, with D possibly matching TRBD1 (6 bases). The CDR3 is 14 amino acids. Trimming left V 0 bases short and J 7 bases short, with 14 bases between. The V gene's germline CDR1 is SGHRS and CDR2 YFSETQ. This CDR3 is CASSLAQGRGEQYF. The CDR3 DNA follows: TGCGCCAGCAGCTTGGCACAGGGTCGTGGTGAGCAGTACTTC.

For this clonotype: Since the CDR3 does not end with the conserved phenylalanine or tryptophan, this likely comes from a read error. The chain employs TRBV6-1 and TRBJ2-7; weak D call: TRBD1 (6 bases). The CDR3 contains 11 residues. Germline lookup yields CDR1 MNHNS and CDR2 SASEGT. V lost 6 bases to trimming and J lost 4 bases, with 7 bases between them. The CDR3 DNA reads as TGTGCCAGCAGCAGGGGTTACGAGCAGTACCTC. It codes for CASSRGYEQYL.

The table lists this clonotype with many counts. The CDR3 DNA reads as TGTGCCAGCACCGCCGGGACAGGCTCCTACGAGCAGTACTTC. It is translated as CASTAGTGSYEQYF. V and J are TRBV2 and TRBJ2-7, with 8 bases fitting TRBD1. V shed 7 bases, J shed 0 bases, and the junction held 5 bases outside the gene matches. Germline lookup yields CDR1 SNHLY and CDR2 FYNNEI. The CDR3 totals 14 residues.

V is TRBV24-1 and J is TRBJ2-7, with D possibly TRBD2 on 6 matching bases. Per germline, CDR1 KGHDR and CDR2 SFDVKD. Trimming removed 8 bases at V and 7 bases at J, with 20 bases between. CDR3 length equals 14 residues. CDR3 residues: CATNDGSSYNEQYF. The CDR3 nucleotides read TGTGCCACCAACGACGGGAGCTCCTACAATGAGCAGTACTTC.

The chain carries TRBV28 and TRBJ1-5; TRBD1 aligns across 7 bases. This CDR3 has 12 amino acids. V was clipped by 8 bases and J by 6 bases; unmatched bases: 4. The germline V gene has CDR1 MDHEN and CDR2 SYDVKM. CDR3 sequence reads: CASQTGSQPQHF. The CDR3 nucleotides are TGTGCCAGCCAGACAGGGAGTCAGCCCCAGCATTTT. Drawing the rest from reference TRBV28 and TRBJ1-5, the complete variable domain is DVKVTQSSRYLVKRTGEKVFLECVQDMDHENMFWYRQDPGLGLRLIYFSYDVKMKEKGDIPEGYSVSREKKERFSLILESASTNQTSMYLCASQTGSQPQHFGDGTRLSIL.

This clonotype was seen only a few times. The V and J genes are TRBV28 and TRBJ2-7; D remains ambiguous. V was pared by 3 bases and J by 5 bases, with 14 bases between. The CDR3 spans 14 residues. Germline V gives CDR1 MDHEN, CDR2 SYDVKM. The CDR3 region is CASSFGQVRNEQYF. The CDR3 nucleotides read TGTGCCAGCAGTTTCGGGCAGGTCAGGAACGAGCAGTACTTC.

The chain has TRBV9 and TRBJ2-7, with TRBD2 identical over 7 bases. The J segment lost 5 bases and the V segment lost 4 bases, leaving 6 bases of the junction unmatched. CDR3 length: 13 residues. Germline CDR1 and CDR2: SGDLS and YYNGEE. The DNA of the CDR3 is TGTGCCAGCAGCAGTCAGGGAGGGGACGAGCAGTACTTC. It yields the protein CASSSQGGDEQYF.

Comment on this clonotype: A much bigger clone sits one base away, suggesting this may be a read error. The chain carries TRBV15 and TRBJ1-2; the D gene is possibly TRBD1 (5 bases). Deletions cut 1 base from V and 4 bases from J, with 16 bases between. The length of the CDR3 is 16 residues. Germline V gives CDR1 LNHNV, CDR2 YYDKDF (reference sequence). CDR3 region: CATSRGKQARGYGYTF. The CDR3 coding sequence is TGTGCCACCAGCAGAGGTAAACAGGCCCGGGGCTATGGCTACACCTTC.

Points on this clonotype: One end of the junction fails to match germline, which may point to a read error. The genes are TRBV20-1 and TRBJ2-7; TRBD1 aligns across 11 bases. Looked up from germline, CDR1 is DFQATT and CDR2 is SNEGSKA (reference sequence). The CDR3 consists of 14 residues. The CDR3 loop reads CSATRDRGDYGQYF. The CDR3 DNA is TGCAGTGCTACCCGGGACAGGGGGGACTACGGGCAGTACTTC.

This clonotype occurred many times. This sequence joins TRBV10-3 and TRBJ1-6; D not resolved. From germline, CDR1 is ENHRY and CDR2 SYGVKD. The CDR3 extends over 18 amino acids. Trimming took 5 bases from V and 0 from J, leaving 17 bases between them. The CDR3 spells CAISPFGRESSYNSPLHF. DNA for the CDR3: TGTGCCATCAGTCCCTTCGGGAGGGAGAGCTCCTATAATTCACCCCTCCACTTT.

This clonotype appeared a single time. The rearrangement uses TRBV29-1 and TRBJ2-5, with 10 bases aligning to TRBD1. The J call may not be correct, given that the DNA end is closer to TRBJ2-1. Germline CDR1 is SQVTM and CDR2 is ANQGSEA. This CDR3 comprises 16 residues. CDR3 region: CSVEDLGTGDYNEQFF. CDR3 in DNA: TGCAGCGTTGAAGATCTGGGGACAGGGGACTACAATGAGCAGTTCTTC.

Note on this clonotype: The junction does not match germline at one end; this may be a read error. The CDR3, as DNA: TGCAGCGTTGGAAGGGGGCAGTCGAACACCGGGGTGCTGTTTTTT. This codes for CSVGRGQSNTGVLFF. The gene calls are TRBV29-1 and TRBJ2-2; the match to TRBD1 covers 7 bases. The CDR3 covers 15 residues. Germline V gives CDR1 SQVTM, CDR2 ANQGSEA.

The CDR3, as DNA: TGTGCCAGGACTAGCGGCTCAGATACGCAGTACTTC. It encodes CARTSGSDTQYF. The V and J genes are TRBV2 and TRBJ2-5; 9 bases fit TRBD2. This CDR3 contains 12 residues. With 9 bases clipped from V and 11 bases from J, the junction kept 10 bases outside the gene matches. In germline, CDR1 is SNHLY, CDR2 FYNNEI.

This clonotype has at least ten counts. The chain joins TRBV10-3 to TRBJ2-5; 10 bases match TRBD2. This CDR3 contains 18 residues. Trimming at V came to 2 bases and at J to 1 base, leaving 10 bases not matched to a gene. In germline, CDR1 is ENHRY, CDR2 SYGVKD. The CDR3 protein is CAISEPELAGGAQETQYF. The CDR3 DNA sequence: TGTGCCATCAGTGAGCCGGAGTTAGCGGGAGGCGCCCAAGAGACCCAGTACTTC.

This clonotype was seen at least ten times. The chain links TRBV9 to TRBJ1-3, with D hard to call. The CDR3 runs to 15 residues. The germline gives CDR1 SGDLS, CDR2 YYNGEE. Trimming shortened V by 5 bases and J by 0 bases, and 12 bases separated the two germline ends. The CDR3 loop reads CASSGGGNSGNTIYF. The CDR3 nucleotides are TGTGCCAGCAGTGGAGGCGGAAACTCTGGAAACACCATATATTTT. Variable domain in full (rest from reference TRBV9 and TRBJ1-3): DSGVTQTPKHLITATGQRVTLRCSPRSGDLSVYWYQQSLDQGLQFLIQYYNGEERAKGNILERFSAQQFPDLHSELNLSSLELGDSALYFCASSGGGNSGNTIYFGEGSWLTVV.

The V gene is TRBV2, the J gene TRBJ1-2; D is perhaps TRBD1 (6 bases). From germline, CDR1 is SNHLY and CDR2 FYNNEI. Trimming shortened V by 7 bases and J by 2 bases, and 11 bases separated the two germline ends. This CDR3 is built from 13 residues. DNA of the CDR3: TGTGCCAGCACTGTTGGACAGAACTATGGCTACACCTTC. Translated: CASTVGQNYGYTF.

This clonotype was picked up many times. V and J are TRBV10-3 and TRBJ2-7, with 9 nucleotides matching TRBD1. Trimming removed 2 bases from V and 3 bases from J; junction bases left unmatched: 5. The CDR3 has 15 amino acids. Germline assignment: CDR1 ENHRY and CDR2 SYGVKD. The CDR3 DNA is TGTGCCATCAGTGAGGGACAGGGGACCCTCTACGAGCAGTACTTC. It codes for CAISEGQGTLYEQYF.

With regard to this clonotype: The CDR3 does not close with the conserved phenylalanine or tryptophan, likely indicating a read error. The limits of the CDR3 on the DNA are not certain, so only TCRdb's listed CDR3 is given. This rearrangement joins TRBV20-1 to TRBJ2-7. The CDR3 adds up to 8 amino acids, both ends counted. Per the germline V gene, CDR1 is DFQATT and CDR2 is SNEGSKA (reference sequence). The CDR3 protein is CSARDLTS.

Ten or more counts support this clonotype. Germline is not matched at one junction end, which may reflect a read error. The rearrangement joins TRBV10-3 to TRBJ2-7; 7 bases align to TRBD1. Germline-derived CDR1 and CDR2 are ENHRY and SYGVKD. The CDR3 loop spans 17 amino acids. This chain's CDR3 is CASSELRRGTVSYEQYF. The CDR3 DNA reads TGTGCCAGCAGTGAACTAAGGCGTGGGACAGTCTCCTACGAGCAGTACTTC.

CDR3 coding DNA: TGTGCCACCTCGGGAGCGAGCACCGGGGAGCTGTTTTTT. Translation: CATSGASTGELFF. J is TRBJ2-2 and V is TRBV24-1; TRBD2 might be the D (6 bases). Per the germline V gene, CDR1 is KGHDR and CDR2 is SFDVKD. Deletions cut 9 bases from V and 4 bases from J, with 11 bases between. The CDR3 extends over 13 amino acids.

For this clonotype: Just one base apart from a much larger clone, this may be a read error. The rearrangement uses TRBV10-3 and TRBJ2-7, with 8 bases fitting TRBD2. The CDR3 has 14 residues. CDR1 is ENHRY, CDR2 SYGVKD, per germline. The chain's CDR3 is CAATGLGGPYGQYF. CDR3 coding DNA: TGTGCCGCGACGGGACTAGGGGGTCCCTACGGGCAGTACTTC.

This clonotype was picked up many times. The gene calls are TRBV27 and TRBJ1-1, with no clear D. CDR1 and CDR2 from the germline V gene are MNHEY and SMNVEV (reference sequence). V shed 6 bases and J shed 7 bases, with 12 bases lying between them. The CDR3 spans 12 residues. The CDR3 region is CASSSSAVEAFF. The CDR3 DNA reads as TGTGCCAGCAGCAGTTCCGCAGTTGAAGCTTTCTTT.

This clonotype was observed many times. The chain uses TRBV7-6 and TRBJ2-2, with a possible D match to TRBD1 (6 bases). Per germline, CDR1 SGHVS and CDR2 FNYEAQ. V lost 3 bases to trimming and J lost 1 base, with 9 bases between them. The CDR3 runs to 15 residues. CDR3 protein: CASSLRGLNTGELFF. The CDR3 nucleotides are TGTGCCAGCAGCTTGAGGGGGTTGAACACCGGGGAGCTGTTTTTT.